The rows below give T cell receptor beta chains drawn from one sample of a study of T cell repertoires in cytomegalovirus infection. TCRdb independently ran MiXCR on the reads; one entry per CDR3 protein. This repertoire shows 130,000 or so distinct CDR3 sequences, about 6% found once; its top ten account for 18%. Sequencing used PBMCs. These receptors came from a human donor in good health (CMV status not recorded). Some clones in this sample may be carry-over from other donors' samples. CDR3s include the opening cysteine and the closing phenylalanine or tryptophan. A D gene is named only where the DNA matches it firmly. Each size is how often the clone was seen (once, few, many) or a class if it is expanded.

>many|TRBD1|TRBV28|TRBJ1-5
TGTGCCAGCAGTAGACCGGGACAGGGGGTCACTCAGCCCCAGCATTTT
CASSRPGQGVTQPQHF
>many|NA|TRBV7-3|TRBJ1-2
TGTGCCAGCAGCTCCCGACCTGGAACAGCTGTTGGAGGCTACACCTTC
CASSSRPGTAVGGYTF
>few|NA|TRBV20-1|TRBJ1-5
TGCAGTGCTAGGCTCCGAGGGGGGGGTGGTAGCAATCAGCCCCAGCATTTT
CSARLRGGGGSNQPQHF
>many|NA|TRBV10-3|TRBJ1-3
TGTGCCATCAGTGGTGACCTCCACTCTGGAAACACCATATATTTT
CAISGDLHSGNTIYF
>many|NA|TRBV29-1|TRBJ1-5
TGCAGCGTTGAAACCCCCGGGCAGCCCCAGCATTTT
CSVETPGQPQHF
>few|NA|TRBV24-1|TRBJ1-5
TGTGCCACCAGTCCCAACGGAGGGGCGCCGATGGATCAGCCCCAGCATTTT
CATSPNGGAPMDQPQHF
>many|NA|TRBV20-1|TRBJ1-2
TGCAGTGCTAGAGTGTGGGGGGACACCAATAACTATGGCTACACCTTC
CSARVWGDTNNYGYTF
>many|TRBD2|TRBV2|TRBJ2-1
TGTGCCAGCAGTGAAGAACTAGCGGGGTATGAGCAGTTCTTC
CASSEELAGYEQFF
>many|NA|TRBV7-3|TRBJ2-1
TGTGCCAGCAGCTTAACGGGCGGACGGTACAATGAGCAGTTCTTC
CASSLTGGRYNEQFF
>many|NA|TRBV29-1|TRBJ2-3
TGCAGCGTTGAAGAGGGACCGCAGTATTTT
CSVEEGPQYF
>many|TRBD1|TRBV7-2|TRBJ2-7
TGTGCCAGCAGCTTAGCGGGGACAGGGGGGGTCCACGAGCAGTACTTC
CASSLAGTGGVHEQYF